One TCR beta chain is described in this entry. The entry originates in a study of blood T cell repertoires in COVID-19. V lost 4 bases, J lost 2 bases, and 8 bases stayed unmatched. This CDR3 is 16 amino acids long. The V gene's germline CDR1 is ENHRY and CDR2 SYGVKD. Only in-frame clones appear in the TCRdb table, and some are missing; sequencing was by immunoSEQ multiplex PCR. Among hundreds of thousands of clones listed, 90% were seen once. V is TRBV10-3 and J is TRBJ1-5; 7 bases are a match to TRBD1. Sequencing input: PBMCs or T cells enriched from blood (not recorded which). This receptor was taken from a woman in her late teens or twenties with acute COVID-19. The CDR3 DNA reads as TGTGCCATCAGTGGTACAGGGGAATTGGGCAATCAGCCCCAGCATTTT. Protein product: CAISGTGELGNQPQHF.